Given below is one TCR beta chain in context. No antigen is known for it. The treatment is: approximately nine-day PBMC culture with coronavirus spike peptide pools or control peptides (ViraFEST assay). Trimming stripped 0 bases from V and 1 base from J, with 8 bases between. Per germline, CDR1 DFQATT and CDR2 SNEGSKA (reference sequence). This CDR3 contains 14 residues. This record comes from a study of vaccination and CD4 T cells after COVID-19. Cultured CD4+ T cell DNA underwent sequencing with the Oncomine TCR Beta short-read assay. TCRdb processed the PCR reads anew with MiXCR; each CDR3 protein has one entry. The sample has 14,000 or so distinct CDR3 sequences, around 50% seen once.

The clonotype comes from a human donor who had recovered from COVID-19. The V call is TRBV20-1, the J call TRBJ2-3; tentatively, D is TRBD2 (6 bases). Sequencing used CD4+ T cells from blood, cultured in vitro. The CDR3 is CSARDLAGTDTQYF. The CDR3, as DNA: TGCAGTGCTAGAGATTTAGCGGGCACAGATACGCAGTATTTT.